Following are 32 T cell receptor beta chains from one sample sequenced in a study of blood T cell repertoires in COVID-19. The method was immunoSEQ multiplex PCR; TCRdb's version includes in-frame clones alone and lacks a portion of them. The repertoire consists of approximately 55,000 clones, with approximately 90% occurring once and the leading ten covering approximately 6.2%. Sequenced material: peripheral blood. These receptors came from a man aged 35-49 years with acute or convalescent COVID-19.

The CDR3 DNA sequence: TGCGCCAGCAGCTTTACCGGGACTAGCGGGGTCAATGAGCAGTTCTTC. It specifies CASSFTGTSGVNEQFF. The chain recombines TRBV4-1 with TRBJ2-1; 13 bases line up with TRBD2. The CDR3 length is 16 residues. Germline V gives CDR1 MGHRA, CDR2 YSYEKL. The V and J ends lost 5 bases and 6 bases, in that order; junction bases with no gene match: 7.

The CDR3 protein is CASSPEEFSGNTIYF. In DNA form, the CDR3 reads TGTGCCAGCTCACCAGAGGAATTCTCTGGAAACACCATATATTTT. The V and J genes are TRBV18 and TRBJ1-3, with D uncertain. Between the trimmed V and J ends, which lost 2 bases and 0 bases, there was a span of 8 bases. CDR3 size: 15 residues. Germline CDR1 is KGHSH and CDR2 is LQKENI.

The chain couples TRBV21-1 to TRBJ1-1; the D call TRBD1 from the table was never checked on the DNA. TRBV21-1 corresponds to a pseudogene. The CDR3 is 14 residues long. The CDR3 reads CASSNNRENTEAFF. In DNA form, the CDR3 reads TGTGCCAGCAGCAATAACAGGGAGAACACTGAAGCTTTCTTT.

The chain links TRBV7-2 to TRBJ2-3; 13 positions agree with TRBD2. CDR3 length: 16 residues. The germline gives CDR1 SGHTA, CDR2 FQGNSA. V was pared by 5 bases and J by 3 bases, with 5 bases of the junction left unmatched. CDR3 sequence: CASSKGLAGPTDTQYF. As DNA, the CDR3 is TGTGCCAGCAGCAAGGGACTAGCGGGACCAACAGATACGCAGTATTTT. Full variable domain (rest looked up from reference TRBV7-2 and TRBJ2-3): GAGVSQSPSNKVTEKGKDVELRCDPISGHTALYWYRQSLGQGLEFLIYFQGNSAPDKSGLPSDRFSAERTGGSVSTLTIQRTQQEDSAVYLCASSKGLAGPTDTQYFGPGTRLTVL.

This clone has just a few counts. This chain connects TRBV4-1 to TRBJ2-7; TRBD1 matches at 7 bases. CDR1 and CDR2 (germline): MGHRA, YSYEKL. The CDR3 consists of 14 residues. J was trimmed by 2 bases and V by 4 bases; bases with no gene match: 5. The CDR3 reads CASSRRQGPYEQYF. The DNA of the CDR3 is TGCGCCAGCAGCCGCAGACAGGGTCCCTACGAGCAGTACTTC.

The chain employs TRBV6-6 and TRBJ2-5; 10 bases agree with TRBD2. The CDR3 runs to 14 residues. V trimming: 5 bases; J trimming: 3 bases; junction bases outside the gene matches: 3. Germline V gives CDR1 MNHNY, CDR2 SVGAGI (reference sequence). The CDR3 protein is CASSRLAGEETQYF. The CDR3 DNA sequence: TGTGCCAGCAGTCGGCTAGCGGGAGAAGAGACCCAGTACTTC.

The chain combines TRBV5-1 with TRBJ2-3; TRBD1 matches at 9 bases. Losses at the gene ends were 4 bases for V and 2 bases for J; bases not matched to a gene: 8. CDR1 and CDR2 from the germline V gene are SGHRS and YFSETQ. This CDR3 comprises 16 residues. The CDR3 reads CASSVGTGGITDTQYF. The CDR3 coding sequence is TGCGCCAGCAGCGTAGGCACAGGGGGCATCACAGATACGCAGTATTTT.

The V call is TRBV19, the J call TRBJ2-5; tentatively, D is TRBD1 (6 bases). Germline assignment: CDR1 LNHDA and CDR2 SQIVND (reference sequence). The CDR3 has 16 amino acids. V was clipped by 4 bases and J by 0 bases, with 15 bases between them. As DNA, the CDR3 is TGTGCCAGTAGTAAGGTAAAGGGGGAGTACCAAGAGACCCAGTACTTC. It is translated as CASSKVKGEYQETQYF.

This clone was detected only once. Here the CDR3 reads CAWSVNRGSPLHF. The DNA for the CDR3 is TGTGCCTGGAGTGTAAACAGGGGTTCACCCCTCCACTTT. V gene TRBV30 combines with J gene TRBJ1-6; TRBD1 agrees at 7 bases. Germline values: CDR1 GTSNPN, CDR2 SVGIG (reference sequence). V lost 0 bases and J lost 9; bases outside the gene matches: 2. CDR3 length: 13 residues.

The rearrangement links TRBV12-3 or TRBV12-4 to TRBJ2-1, with a tentative D call TRBD1 (6 bases). CDR3 size: 11 residues. Trimming stripped 7 bases from V and 10 bases from J, with 11 bases between. The CDR3 loop reads CASKTGEEQFF. The CDR3 nucleotides are TGTGCCAGCAAGACAGGTGAAGAGCAGTTCTTC.

V usage is TRBV6-6 and J usage is TRBJ1-5; unclear D gene. The CDR3 length is 11 residues. Trimming removed 7 bases from V and 9 bases from J, with 10 bases in between. Per germline, CDR1 MNHNY and CDR2 SVGAGI (reference sequence). CDR3: CASTLSGPQHF. DNA of the CDR3: TGTGCCAGCACCCTATCAGGGCCCCAGCATTTT.

The J gene is TRBJ1-2, the V gene TRBV9; 7 bases are shared with TRBD1. V shed 0 bases and J 5 bases; nucleotides not matched to a gene: 10. The CDR3 has 16 amino acids. Germline V gene data show CDR1 as SGDLS and CDR2 as YYNGEE. Here the CDR3 reads CASSVAGRGKGYGYTF. CDR3 DNA: TGTGCCAGCAGCGTAGCTGGCAGGGGGAAAGGGTATGGCTACACCTTC.

The CDR3 nucleotides read TGTGCCAGCACCTCCCTGGGAGGGCCTAGCGGGAGAGGGGAGACCCAGTACTTC. Translation gives CASTSLGGPSGRGETQYF. V is TRBV25-1 and J is TRBJ2-5, with 10 bases fitting TRBD2. J gave up 5 bases and V 7 bases, and 19 bases lay outside the gene matches. The germline V gene encodes CDR1 MGHDK and CDR2 SYGVNS. This CDR3 is 18 amino acids long. Based on the CDR3 plus reference TRBV25-1 and TRBJ2-5, the full variable domain is EADIYQTPRYLVIGTGKKITLECSQTMGHDKMYWYQQDPGMELHLIHYSYGVNSTEKGDLSSESTVSRIRTEHFPLTLESARPSHTSQYLCASTSLGGPSGRGETQYFGPGTRLLVL.

In nucleotides, the CDR3 is TGTGCCAGCAGCGTAGCTGACGGGGGACAGACCCAGTACTTC. Translation: CASSVADGGQTQYF. This chain uses TRBV9 with TRBJ2-5; possible D gene TRBD2, 6 bases. In germline, CDR1 is SGDLS, CDR2 YYNGEE. V was cut by 0 bases and J by 6 bases, with 12 bases left in between. This CDR3 region has 14 residues.

This clone is medium-sized. The J gene is TRBJ1-1, the V gene TRBV10-2; TRBD1 might be the D (5 bases). V lost 2 bases and J lost 6, with 13 bases in between. The CDR3 runs to 14 residues. CDR1 is WSHSY and CDR2 is SAAADI in the germline V gene. CDR3 in DNA: TGCGCCAGCAGTGAGACTCAGGGTAGGCCTGAAGCTTTCTTT. Its translation is CASSETQGRPEAFF.

The gene calls are TRBV30 and TRBJ1-5, with D tentatively TRBD1 (5 bases). The CDR3 is 15 amino acids. Trimming took off 0 bases at V and 1 base at J, with 10 bases between the two ends. Germline loops: CDR1 GTSNPN, CDR2 SVGIG (reference sequence). CDR3 DNA: TGTGCCTGGAGTGTTGGGGCGGACAGCAATCAGCCCCAGCATTTT. This encodes CAWSVGADSNQPQHF.

By sample fraction, this clone is medium-sized. This chain joins TRBV25-1 and TRBJ2-7; 9 positions match TRBD2. Trimming at V came to 2 bases and at J to 9 bases, leaving 11 bases not matched to a gene. This CDR3 has 15 amino acids. Germline V gives CDR1 MGHDK, CDR2 SYGVNS. The CDR3 DNA reads TGTGCCAGCAGTGAAAGTAGCGGGGGCCAGGGATGGCAGTACTTC. Amino acids: CASSESSGGQGWQYF.

J is TRBJ2-2 and V is TRBV5-4; TRBD2 is a possible D gene (5 bases). V lost 3 bases and J 6 bases, leaving 12 bases between the germline ends. This CDR3 has 14 amino acids. Per the germline V gene, CDR1 is SGHNT and CDR2 is YYREEE (reference sequence). CDR3 sequence reads: CASSWLSEAGELFF. CDR3 DNA sequence: TGTGCCAGCAGCTGGCTTAGCGAGGCCGGGGAGCTGTTTTTT.

The chain joins TRBV11-2 to TRBJ2-7, with a weak D call TRBD1 (5 bases). The germline V gene encodes CDR1 SGHAT and CDR2 FQNNGV. V dropped 1 base and J dropped 6 bases, with 13 bases sitting between them. This CDR3 has 14 amino acids. The CDR3 DNA reads as TGTGCCAGCAGCTTAGGGCAGGGTTTCTCCGAGCAGTACTTC. Its protein is CASSLGQGFSEQYF.

The V and J genes are TRBV30 and TRBJ2-1; 7 bases map to TRBD2. Trimming cost V 4 bases and J 9 bases; bases outside gene matches: 12. The CDR3 extends over 14 amino acids. Germline V lookup: CDR1 GTSNPN, CDR2 SVGIG (reference sequence). Written as DNA, the CDR3 is TGTGCCTGGAAGGGCAGCGGGACGGGCTCTGAGCAGTTCTTC. This encodes CAWKGSGTGSEQFF. The full variable domain, completed using reference TRBV30 and TRBJ2-1, is SQTIHQWPATLVQPVGSPLSLECTVEGTSNPNLYWYRQAAGRGLQLLFYSVGIGQISSEVPQNLSASRPQDRQFILSSKKLLLSDSGFYLCAWKGSGTGSEQFFGPGTRLTVL.

V gene TRBV2 combines with J gene TRBJ1-2, with 9 bases matching TRBD1. The V and J ends lost 5 bases and 8 bases, in that order; junction bases with no gene match: 9. CDR3 size: 14 residues. Germline lookup yields CDR1 SNHLY and CDR2 FYNNEI. CDR3 bases: TGTGCCAGCAGTTACCAACAGGGGGCGCAGGGCTACACCTTC. It translates to CASSYQQGAQGYTF.

The chain links TRBV11-3 to TRBJ1-1; D gene ambiguous. Germline V lookup: CDR1 SGHNT, CDR2 YENEEA. The CDR3 is 13 residues long. The ends were cut back, 4 bases at V and 5 bases at J, with 11 bases in the middle. The CDR3 sequence: CASSSRFQTEAFF. CDR3 sequence (DNA): TGTGCCAGCAGCTCCAGATTCCAGACTGAAGCTTTCTTT.

The sample holds a few counts of this clone. The rearrangement links TRBV2 to TRBJ1-4, with 9 bases identical to TRBD1. Trimming removed 6 bases from V and 8 bases from J; junction bases left unmatched: 7. Germline V CDR1 and CDR2: SNHLY, FYNNEI. The CDR3 extends over 14 amino acids. The CDR3 DNA is TGTGCCAGCAGCCTACAGGGGGCTGAGGAAAAACTGTTTTTT. Residues: CASSLQGAEEKLFF.

The CDR3 region has the DNA TGTGCCAGCAGCCGGACAGGGGGGAACACTGAAGCTTTCTTT. Translating gives CASSRTGGNTEAFF. This chain joins TRBV6-5 and TRBJ1-1; 10 nucleotides agree with TRBD1. Unmatched junction bases numbered 2, after V lost 6 bases and J lost 1 base. CDR3 length: 14 amino acids. Germline V CDR1 and CDR2: MNHEY, SVGAGI.

The chain has TRBV5-6 and TRBJ2-5; tentative D call: TRBD2 (6 bases). The CDR3 has 13 amino acids. V was cut by 4 bases and J by 1 base, with 8 bases left in between. Per germline, CDR1 SGHDT and CDR2 YYEEEE. Here the CDR3 reads CASSPGLQETQYF. DNA of the CDR3: TGTGCCAGCAGCCCGGGACTCCAAGAGACCCAGTACTTC.

The chain carries TRBV29-1 and TRBJ1-1; D is unresolved. The V gene's germline CDR1 is SQVTM and CDR2 ANQGSEA. Trimming shortened V by 7 bases and J by 6 bases, and 15 bases separated the two germline ends. The CDR3 has 12 amino acids. The CDR3 nucleotides read TGCAGCGATGGTGGGAGTGGCTCTGAAGCTTTCTTT. The encoded protein is CSDGGSGSEAFF.

V is TRBV18 and J is TRBJ1-1; D is unclear. The CDR3 extends over 15 amino acids. Trimming left V 0 bases short and J 1 base short, with 9 bases between. Germline V gene data show CDR1 as KGHSH and CDR2 as LQKENI. The CDR3 coding sequence is TGTGCCAGCTCACCACCAGGGAGGACGAACACTGAAGCTTTCTTT. It translates to CASSPPGRTNTEAFF.

The gene calls are TRBV28 and TRBJ1-6; 7 bases map to TRBD1. V trimming: 6 bases; J trimming: 2 bases; junction bases outside the gene matches: 7. CDR3 size: 16 residues. Germline assignment: CDR1 MDHEN and CDR2 SYDVKM. The CDR3 reads CASSRRDSPYNSPLHF. The CDR3 DNA reads as TGTGCCAGCAGCCGCCGGGACAGTCCCTATAATTCACCCCTCCACTTT. Full variable domain (remainder filled in from reference TRBV28 and TRBJ1-6): DVKVTQSSRYLVKRTGEKVFLECVQDMDHENMFWYRQDPGLGLRLIYFSYDVKMKEKGDIPEGYSVSREKKERFSLILESASTNQTSMYLCASSRRDSPYNSPLHFGNGTRLTVT.

This clone was recorded only once. V gene TRBV12-3 or TRBV12-4 combines with J gene TRBJ2-5; 7 bases are shared with TRBD1. Trimming took 5 bases from V and 2 from J; bases not matched to a gene: 2. This CDR3 is 13 amino acids long. The CDR3 reads CASSIRGQETQYF. The DNA for the CDR3 is TGTGCCAGCAGTATCAGGGGGCAAGAGACCCAGTACTTC.

The rearrangement uses TRBV30 and TRBJ1-1; a possible D gene is TRBD1 (6 bases). CDR1 is GTSNPN and CDR2 is SVGIG in the germline V gene (reference sequence). V gave up 7 bases and J gave up 0 bases, with 15 bases separating them. CDR3 length equals 14 residues. In DNA form, the CDR3 reads TGTGCCTCGGCTACTGGACAGTTGAACACTGAAGCTTTCTTT. This translates into CASATGQLNTEAFF.

To note about this clone: This likely comes from a read error, as the CDR3 has no conserved phenylalanine or tryptophan at its end. The J gene is TRBJ2-4, the V gene TRBV15, with TRBD1 identical over 7 bases. CDR1 and CDR2 (germline): LNHNV, YYDKDF (reference sequence). This CDR3 has 15 amino acids. Unmatched junction bases numbered 5, after V lost 1 base and J lost 5 bases. The CDR3 DNA follows: TGTGCCACCAGCAGAGTCCTAGGGACAGAAAACATTCAGTACCTC. It codes for CATSRVLGTENIQYL.

The table lists this clone with a count of one. The V call is TRBV9, the J call TRBJ2-3; D not certain. Germline CDR1 is SGDLS and CDR2 is YYNGEE. Trimming stripped 2 bases from V and 0 bases from J, with 4 bases between. This CDR3 has 13 residues. The CDR3 DNA follows: TGTGCCAGCAGCGTTTCTAGCACAGATACGCAGTATTTT. Translating it yields CASSVSSTDTQYF.